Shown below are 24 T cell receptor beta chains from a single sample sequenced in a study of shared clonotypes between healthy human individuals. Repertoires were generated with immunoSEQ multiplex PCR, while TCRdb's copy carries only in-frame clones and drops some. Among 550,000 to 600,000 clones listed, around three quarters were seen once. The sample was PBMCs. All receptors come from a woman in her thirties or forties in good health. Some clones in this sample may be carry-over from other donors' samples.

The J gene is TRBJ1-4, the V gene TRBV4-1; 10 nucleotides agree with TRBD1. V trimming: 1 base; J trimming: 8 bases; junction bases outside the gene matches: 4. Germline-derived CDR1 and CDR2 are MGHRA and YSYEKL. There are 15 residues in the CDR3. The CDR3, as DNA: TGCGCCAGCAGCCAAGGACAGGGGGCTTGGGAAAAACTGTTTTTT. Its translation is CASSQGQGAWEKLFF.

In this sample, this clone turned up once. CDR3 coding DNA: TGTGCCAGCAGTTACTCACGGGACAGGATGAACACTGAAGCTTTCTTT. This translates into CASSYSRDRMNTEAFF. The rearrangement uses TRBV6-5 and TRBJ1-1; TRBD1 agrees at 8 bases. The CDR3 loop spans 16 amino acids. Germline V gene sequence: CDR1 MNHEY, CDR2 SVGAGI. Trimming at V came to 0 bases and at J to 0 bases, leaving 3 bases not matched to a gene.

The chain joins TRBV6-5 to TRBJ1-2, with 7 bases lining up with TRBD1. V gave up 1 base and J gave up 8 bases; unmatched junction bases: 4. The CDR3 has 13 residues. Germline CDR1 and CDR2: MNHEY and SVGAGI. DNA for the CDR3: TGTGCCAGCAGTTACTACCAGGGGGAAGGCTACACCTTC. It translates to CASSYYQGEGYTF.

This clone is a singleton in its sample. CDR3 in DNA: TGTGCCAGCAGATCGGGACTAGCGGGAGAGGCGTACTTC. This translates into CASRSGLAGEAYF. The chain combines TRBV28 with TRBJ2-7; TRBD2 matches at 14 bases. V lost 6 bases and J lost 12; bases outside the gene matches: 7. This CDR3 is built from 13 residues. Germline assignment: CDR1 MDHEN and CDR2 SYDVKM. The variable domain in full, completed from reference TRBV28 and TRBJ2-7, reads DVKVTQSSRYLVKRTGEKVFLECVQDMDHENMFWYRQDPGLGLRLIYFSYDVKMKEKGDIPEGYSVSREKKERFSLILESASTNQTSMYLCASRSGLAGEAYFGPGTRLTVT.

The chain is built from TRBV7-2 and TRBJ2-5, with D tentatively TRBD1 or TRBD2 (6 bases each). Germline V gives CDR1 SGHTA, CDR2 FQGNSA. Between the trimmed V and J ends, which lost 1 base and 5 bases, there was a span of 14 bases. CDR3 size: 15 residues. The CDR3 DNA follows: TGTGCCAGCAGCTTAGTCTGGGGGGCCAGGGAGACCCAGTACTTC. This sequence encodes CASSLVWGARETQYF.

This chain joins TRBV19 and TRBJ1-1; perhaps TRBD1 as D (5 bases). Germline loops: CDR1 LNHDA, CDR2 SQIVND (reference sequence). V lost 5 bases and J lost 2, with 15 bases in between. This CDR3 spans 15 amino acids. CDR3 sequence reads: CASSGPGQPNTEAFF. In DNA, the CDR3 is TGTGCCAGTAGTGGCCCGGGGCAGCCCAACACTGAAGCTTTCTTT.

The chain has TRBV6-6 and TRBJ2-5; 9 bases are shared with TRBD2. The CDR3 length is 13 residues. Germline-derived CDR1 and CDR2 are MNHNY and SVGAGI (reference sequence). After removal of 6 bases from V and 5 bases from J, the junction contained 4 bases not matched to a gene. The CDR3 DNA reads TGTGCCAGCAGGGCGGGGGGGATGGAGACCCAGTACTTC. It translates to CASRAGGMETQYF.

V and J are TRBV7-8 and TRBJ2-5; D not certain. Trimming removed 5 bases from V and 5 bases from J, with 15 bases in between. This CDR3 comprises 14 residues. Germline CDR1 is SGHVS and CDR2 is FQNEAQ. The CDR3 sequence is CASSPRWLVETQYF. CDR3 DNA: TGTGCCAGCAGCCCCCGGTGGCTCGTGGAGACCCAGTACTTC.

The CDR3 DNA reads as TGTGCCATCAGTGGGGGATCTGAGACCCAGTACTTC. Its translation: CAISGGSETQYF. The rearrangement joins TRBV10-3 to TRBJ2-5; D is ambiguous. Trimming pared 4 bases from V and 5 bases from J, leaving 8 bases between. This CDR3 region has 12 residues. The germline CDR1 and CDR2 sequences are ENHRY and SYGVKD.

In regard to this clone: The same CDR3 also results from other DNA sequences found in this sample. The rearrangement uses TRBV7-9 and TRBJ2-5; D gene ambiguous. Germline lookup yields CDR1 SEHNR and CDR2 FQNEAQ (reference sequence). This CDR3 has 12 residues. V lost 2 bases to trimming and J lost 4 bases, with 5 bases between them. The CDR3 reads CASSLLGETQYF. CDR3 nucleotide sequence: TGTGCCAGCAGCTTACTCGGAGAGACCCAGTACTTC.

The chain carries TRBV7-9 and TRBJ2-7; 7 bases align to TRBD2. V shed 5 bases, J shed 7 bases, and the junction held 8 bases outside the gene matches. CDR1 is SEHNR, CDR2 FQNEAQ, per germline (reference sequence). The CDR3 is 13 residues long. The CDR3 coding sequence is TGTGCCAGCAGCCCCTGGGAGGGCGGGGAGCAGTACTTC. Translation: CASSPWEGGEQYF. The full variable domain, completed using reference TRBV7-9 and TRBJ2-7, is DTGVSQNPRHKITKRGQNVTFRCDPISEHNRLYWYRQTLGQGPEFLTYFQNEAQLEKSRLLSDRFSAERPKGSFSTLEIQRTEQGDSAMYLCASSPWEGGEQYFGPGTRLTVT.

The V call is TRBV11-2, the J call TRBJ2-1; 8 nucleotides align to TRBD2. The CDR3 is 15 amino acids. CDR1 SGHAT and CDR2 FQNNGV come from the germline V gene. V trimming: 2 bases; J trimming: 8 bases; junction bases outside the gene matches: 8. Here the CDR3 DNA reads TGTGCCAGCAGCTTATCGGTAGCGGGGTGGGATGAGCAGTTCTTC. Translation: CASSLSVAGWDEQFF.

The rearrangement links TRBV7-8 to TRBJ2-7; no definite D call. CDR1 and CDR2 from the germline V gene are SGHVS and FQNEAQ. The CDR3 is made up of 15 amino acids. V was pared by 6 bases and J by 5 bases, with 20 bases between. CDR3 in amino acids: CASSFLCYSPHEQYF. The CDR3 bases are TGTGCCAGCAGTTTCCTCTGCTACTCACCCCACGAGCAGTACTTC.

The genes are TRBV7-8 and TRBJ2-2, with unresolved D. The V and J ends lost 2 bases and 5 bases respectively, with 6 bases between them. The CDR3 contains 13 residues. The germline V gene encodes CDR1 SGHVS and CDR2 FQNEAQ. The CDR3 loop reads CASSLSGTGELFF. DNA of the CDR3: TGTGCCAGCAGCTTATCTGGGACCGGGGAGCTGTTTTTT.

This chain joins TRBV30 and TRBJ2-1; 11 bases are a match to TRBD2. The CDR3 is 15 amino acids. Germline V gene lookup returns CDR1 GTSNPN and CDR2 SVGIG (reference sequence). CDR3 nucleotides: TGTGCTGCTAGCGGGAGGCCCCTCTCCTACAATGAGCAGTTCTTC. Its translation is CAASGRPLSYNEQFF.

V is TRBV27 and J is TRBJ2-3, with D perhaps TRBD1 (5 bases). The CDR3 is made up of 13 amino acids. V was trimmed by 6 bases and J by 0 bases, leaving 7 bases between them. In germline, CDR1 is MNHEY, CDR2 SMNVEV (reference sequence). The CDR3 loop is CASRPGSTDTQYF. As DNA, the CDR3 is TGTGCCAGCAGGCCAGGGAGCACAGATACGCAGTATTTT.

CDR3 region: CASSYSENTEAFF. In DNA form, the CDR3 reads TGTGCCAGCAGTTACTCGGAGAACACTGAAGCTTTCTTT. This chain links TRBV6-5 with TRBJ1-1; no clear D gene. V was shortened by 0 bases and J by 1 base, with 3 bases between the two germline ends. This CDR3 has 13 residues. CDR1 is MNHEY, CDR2 SVGAGI, per germline.

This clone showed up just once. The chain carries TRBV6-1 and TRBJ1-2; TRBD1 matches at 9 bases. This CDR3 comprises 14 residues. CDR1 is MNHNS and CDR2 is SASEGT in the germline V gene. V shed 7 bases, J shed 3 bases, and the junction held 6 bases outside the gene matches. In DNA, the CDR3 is TGTGCCAGCAACCCGACAGGGGGGTACTATGGCTACACCTTC. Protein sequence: CASNPTGGYYGYTF.

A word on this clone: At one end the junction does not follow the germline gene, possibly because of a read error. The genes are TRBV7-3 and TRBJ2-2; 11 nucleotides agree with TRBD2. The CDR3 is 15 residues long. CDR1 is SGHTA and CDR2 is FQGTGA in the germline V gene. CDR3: CASSLLAGGAGELSF. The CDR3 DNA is TGTGCCAGCAGCTTATTAGCGGGAGGGGCCGGGGAGCTGTCTTTT.

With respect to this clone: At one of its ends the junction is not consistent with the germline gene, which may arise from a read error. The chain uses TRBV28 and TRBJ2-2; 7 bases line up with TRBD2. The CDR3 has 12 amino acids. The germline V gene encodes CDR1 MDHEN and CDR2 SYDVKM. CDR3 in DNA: TGTGCCATGGGACTAAACACCGGGGAGCTGTCTTTT. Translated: CAMGLNTGELSF.

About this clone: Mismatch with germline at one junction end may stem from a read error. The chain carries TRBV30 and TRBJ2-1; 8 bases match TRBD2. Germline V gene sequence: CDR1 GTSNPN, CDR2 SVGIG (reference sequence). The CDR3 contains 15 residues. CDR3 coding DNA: TGTGCCTGGAGCATGGGACTAGTCTCCAACAATGAGCAGTTCTTC. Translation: CAWSMGLVSNNEQFF.

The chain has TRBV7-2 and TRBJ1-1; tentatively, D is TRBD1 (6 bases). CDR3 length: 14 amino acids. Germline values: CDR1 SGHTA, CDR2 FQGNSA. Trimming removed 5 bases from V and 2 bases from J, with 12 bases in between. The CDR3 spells CASSRYGGNTEAFF. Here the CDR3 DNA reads TGTGCCAGCAGCAGATATGGGGGCAACACTGAAGCTTTCTTT. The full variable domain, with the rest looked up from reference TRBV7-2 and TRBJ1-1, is GAGVSQSPSNKVTEKGKDVELRCDPISGHTALYWYRQSLGQGLEFLIYFQGNSAPDKSGLPSDRFSAERTGGSVSTLTIQRTQQEDSAVYLCASSRYGGNTEAFFGQGTRLTVV.

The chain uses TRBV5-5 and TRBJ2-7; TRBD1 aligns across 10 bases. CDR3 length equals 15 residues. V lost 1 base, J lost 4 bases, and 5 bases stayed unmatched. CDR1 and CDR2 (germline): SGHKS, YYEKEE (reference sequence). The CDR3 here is CASSLSDRGRYEQYF. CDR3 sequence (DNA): TGTGCCAGCAGCTTGTCTGACAGGGGGCGATACGAGCAGTACTTC.

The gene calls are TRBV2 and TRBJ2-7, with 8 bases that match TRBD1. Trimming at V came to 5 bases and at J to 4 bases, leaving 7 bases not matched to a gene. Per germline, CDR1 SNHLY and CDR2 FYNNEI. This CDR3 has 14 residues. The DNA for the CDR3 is TGTGCCAGCAGTTTCGGACAGGGAGAGTACGAGCAGTACTTC. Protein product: CASSFGQGEYEQYF.